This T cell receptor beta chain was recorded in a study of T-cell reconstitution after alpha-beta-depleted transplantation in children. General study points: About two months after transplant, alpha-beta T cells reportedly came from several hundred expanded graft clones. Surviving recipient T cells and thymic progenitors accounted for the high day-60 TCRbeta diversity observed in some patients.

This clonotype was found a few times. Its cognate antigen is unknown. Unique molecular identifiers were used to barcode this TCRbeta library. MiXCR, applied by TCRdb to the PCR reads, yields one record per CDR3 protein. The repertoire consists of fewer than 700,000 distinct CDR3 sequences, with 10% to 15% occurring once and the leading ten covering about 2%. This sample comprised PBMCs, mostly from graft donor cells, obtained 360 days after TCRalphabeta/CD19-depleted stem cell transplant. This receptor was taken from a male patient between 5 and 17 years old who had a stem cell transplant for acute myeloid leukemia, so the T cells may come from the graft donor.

The chain's CDR3 is CASSNGAGSETQYF. CDR3 nucleotide sequence: TGTGCCAGCAGTAACGGGGCCGGATCGGAGACCCAGTACTTC. This chain connects TRBV25-1 to TRBJ2-5; either TRBD1 or TRBD2 may fit D (5 bases each). Germline V gene lookup returns CDR1 MGHDK and CDR2 SYGVNS. V was shortened by 5 bases and J by 5 bases, with 15 bases between the two germline ends. The CDR3 loop spans 14 amino acids.